The 10 T cell receptor beta chains given below trace back to one sample, sequenced in a study of early T cells in non-severe SARS-CoV-2 infection. TCRdb passed the 5' RACE reads through MiXCR, listing each CDR3 protein once. The table has around 28,000 distinct CDR3 sequences, around 4% seen once; the top ten hold 4.4%. The specimen sequenced was whole blood. The receptor source for this set is an adult who was a healthcare worker with PCR-confirmed SARS-CoV-2 infection or an uninfected control (not recorded which).

At least ten counts were recorded for this clonotype. The chain has TRBV18 and TRBJ2-2; 10 bases agree with TRBD1. CDR1 is KGHSH, CDR2 LQKENI, per germline. V lost 6 bases to trimming and J lost 7 bases; unmatched junction nucleotides: 8. This CDR3 has 15 residues. The CDR3 loop reads CASSLDRGRIGELFF. CDR3 nucleotides: TGTGCCAGCTCCCTTGACAGGGGGCGGATCGGGGAGCTGTTTTTT.

The table lists this clonotype with many counts. The V and J genes are TRBV6-5 and TRBJ2-2; 8 bases fit TRBD2. The CDR3 is 17 amino acids. CDR1 and CDR2 from the germline V gene are MNHEY and SVGAGI. Losses at the gene ends were 0 bases for V and 6 bases for J; bases not matched to a gene: 9. The CDR3 DNA follows: TGTGCCAGCAGTTACTCGAGCGGGGGAGGGCCCGCCGGGGAGCTGTTTTTT. This translates into CASSYSSGGGPAGELFF.

Many counts were recorded for this clonotype. This chain uses TRBV11-2 with TRBJ2-2; D possibly matches TRBD1 or TRBD2 (5 bases each). The CDR3 has 14 residues. The germline V gene encodes CDR1 SGHAT and CDR2 FQNNGV. Trimming took 0 bases from V and 5 from J, leaving 7 bases between them. CDR3 region: CASSLDRETGELFF. DNA of the CDR3: TGTGCCAGCAGCTTAGACAGGGAGACCGGGGAGCTGTTTTTT.

This clonotype was seen many times. The gene calls are TRBV6-5 and TRBJ2-3; D is unresolved. The CDR3 runs 15 residues. Trimming removed 2 bases from V and 4 bases from J, with 13 bases in between. Germline V lookup: CDR1 MNHEY, CDR2 SVGAGI. The CDR3, as DNA: TGTGCCAGCAGTTACCAGCCCTCAACGCCAGATACGCAGTATTTT. This codes for CASSYQPSTPDTQYF.

Concerning this clonotype: A much larger clone lies a single base off, so this may be a read error. V and J are TRBV28 and TRBJ1-2; 8 bases fit TRBD1. V lost 6 bases and J lost 7; bases outside the gene matches: 4. Germline CDR1 is MDHEN and CDR2 is SYDVKM. The CDR3 contains 12 residues. DNA for the CDR3: TGTGCCAGCAGATCTCAGGGGGCTGGCTACACCTTC. Its protein product is CASRSQGAGYTF.

This clonotype was seen at least ten times. This chain uses TRBV7-2 with TRBJ2-3; D gene ambiguous. Germline V gene sequence: CDR1 SGHTA, CDR2 FQGNSA. V was trimmed by 5 bases and J by 4 bases, leaving 7 bases between them. This CDR3 spans 12 amino acids. Here the CDR3 reads CASSMVADTQYF. The CDR3 nucleotides read TGTGCCAGCAGCATGGTCGCAGATACGCAGTATTTT.

This clonotype was observed at least ten times. This chain connects TRBV29-1 to TRBJ2-1; 12 bases are a match to TRBD1. Per germline, CDR1 SQVTM and CDR2 ANQGSEA. The CDR3 totals 15 residues. V trimming: 8 bases; J trimming: 6 bases; junction bases outside the gene matches: 11. The CDR3 DNA sequence: TGCAGCCCCTCCTACCGGGACAGGGGGCTCAATGAGCAGTTCTTC. This encodes CSPSYRDRGLNEQFF.

This clonotype was counted ten times or more. The V call is TRBV28, the J call TRBJ2-7, with D maybe TRBD2 (5 bases). This CDR3 contains 12 residues. From germline, CDR1 is MDHEN and CDR2 SYDVKM. The V and J ends lost 5 bases and 3 bases respectively, with 8 bases between them. Written as DNA, the CDR3 is TGTGCCAGCAGTGCAGAGGGCTACGAGCAGTACTTC. The encoded protein is CASSAEGYEQYF.

This clonotype was observed at least ten times. The V gene is TRBV29-1, the J gene TRBJ2-5; weak D call: TRBD2 (7 bases). Germline loops: CDR1 SQVTM, CDR2 ANQGSEA. This CDR3 spans 12 amino acids. With 5 bases removed from V and 10 bases from J, the gap between germline ends came to 17 bases. The CDR3 DNA reads TGCAGCGTTTCCCGCGGGGGCGGGGACCAGTACTTC. Its translation: CSVSRGGGDQYF.

This clonotype has ten or more counts. The CDR3 loop is CASAPGGGTEAFF. The CDR3 DNA is TGTGCCAGCGCTCCGGGGGGAGGTACTGAAGCTTTCTTT. The chain is built from TRBV27 and TRBJ1-1; a possible D gene is TRBD1 (5 bases). In germline, CDR1 is MNHEY, CDR2 SMNVEV (reference sequence). V was shortened by 8 bases and J by 5 bases, with 15 bases between the two germline ends. The CDR3 consists of 13 residues.